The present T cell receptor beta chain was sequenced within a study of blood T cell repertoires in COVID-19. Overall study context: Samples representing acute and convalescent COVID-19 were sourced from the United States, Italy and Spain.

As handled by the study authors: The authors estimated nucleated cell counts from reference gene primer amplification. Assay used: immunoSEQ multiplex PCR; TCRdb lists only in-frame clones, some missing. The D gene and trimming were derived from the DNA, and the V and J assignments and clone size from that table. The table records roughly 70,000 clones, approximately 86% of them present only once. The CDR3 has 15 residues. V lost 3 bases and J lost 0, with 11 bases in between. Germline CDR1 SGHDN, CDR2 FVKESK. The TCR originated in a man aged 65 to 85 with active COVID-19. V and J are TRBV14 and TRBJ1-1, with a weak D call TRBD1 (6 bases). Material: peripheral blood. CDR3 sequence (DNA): TGTGCCAGCAGCCAGGGGGCCGGGGTGAACACTGAAGCTTTCTTT. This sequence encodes CASSQGAGVNTEAFF.